This TCR beta chain was recorded in a study of vaccination and CD4 T cells after COVID-19. At the level of the study: The post-COVID sampling time was a median roughly 100 days after diagnosis, ranging from 35 to 161.

Germline CDR1 DFQATT, CDR2 SNEGSKA (reference sequence). The V end was cut by 3 bases, the J end by 0 bases, with 17 bases between. The CDR3 contains 16 residues. Cultured CD4+ T cells had their DNA profiled by the Oncomine TCR Beta short-read assay. TCRdb fed the PCR reads into MiXCR, producing one record per CDR3 protein. This table has 20,000 to 25,000 distinct CDR3 sequences, roughly two fifths appearing once. Specified treatment: roughly 10-day PBMC culture with coronavirus spike peptide pools or control peptides (ViraFEST assay). Researchers reported culturing roughly 2 million PBMCs per well with approximately 9.3 IU/ml IL-2 and about 10 ug/ml peptide pools. This clonotype turned up a few times. The antigen is not known.

V is TRBV20-1 and J is TRBJ1-2; D is perhaps TRBD1 (5 bases). The sample in question was CD4+ T cells from blood, cultured in vitro, obtained before SARS-CoV-2 vaccination. The TCR comes from a human donor who had recovered from COVID-19. CDR3: CSARGPGLGTNYGYTF. In DNA form, the CDR3 reads TGCAGTGCTAGGGGGCCCGGCCTGGGGACTAACTATGGCTACACCTTC.